This T cell receptor beta chain was profiled in a study of T-cell memory formation after mild COVID-19. General study findings and limits: Those CD4+ clones that contracted were mainly in CM and EM (CD8+ ones in EMRA).

A single count supports this clonotype. Its specificity is not known. Trimming removed 4 bases from V and 3 bases from J; junction bases left unmatched: 12. CDR1 is SEHNR and CDR2 is FQNEAQ in the germline V gene (reference sequence). The CDR3 is 16 residues long. TCRdb used MiXCR to reprocess the 5' RACE reads, holding one entry per CDR3 protein. The data contain fewer than 550,000 distinct CDR3 sequences, 20% of them singletons. The sequenced material came from PBMCs or a T cell subset sorted from them (not recorded which). This chain links TRBV7-9 with TRBJ2-7; 7 bases line up with TRBD1. This TCR came from an adult woman who had mild COVID-19 (a few samples of this study predate the infection). Cell type and time point are not known. CDR3 sequence (DNA): TGTGCCAGCAGCTCGAGGACAGGCTTCAGGGACTACGAGCAGTACTTC. Translating gives CASSSRTGFRDYEQYF.